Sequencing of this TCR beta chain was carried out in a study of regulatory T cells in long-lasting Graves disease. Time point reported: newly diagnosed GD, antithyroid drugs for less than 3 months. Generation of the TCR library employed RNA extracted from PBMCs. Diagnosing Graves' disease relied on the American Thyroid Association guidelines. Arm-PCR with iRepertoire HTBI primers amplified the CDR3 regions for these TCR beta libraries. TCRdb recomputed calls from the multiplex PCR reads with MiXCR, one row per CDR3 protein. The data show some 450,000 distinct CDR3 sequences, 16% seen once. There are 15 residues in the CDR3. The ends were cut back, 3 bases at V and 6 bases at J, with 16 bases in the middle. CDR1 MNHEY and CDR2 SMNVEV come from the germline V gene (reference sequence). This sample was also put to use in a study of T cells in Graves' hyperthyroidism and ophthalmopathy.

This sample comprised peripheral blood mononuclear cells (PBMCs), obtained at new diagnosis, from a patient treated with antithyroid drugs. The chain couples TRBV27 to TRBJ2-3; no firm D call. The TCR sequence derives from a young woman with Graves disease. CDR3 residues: CASSFSGSPWDTQYF. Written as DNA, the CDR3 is TGTGCCAGCAGTTTTTCGGGCTCCCCTTGGGATACGCAGTATTTT.